The 26 T cell receptor beta chains below all came from one sample that was sequenced in a study of T cell repertoires in cytomegalovirus infection. TCRdb called the reads again in MiXCR, with one record for every CDR3 protein. This sample has about 200,000 distinct CDR3 sequences, with approximately 9.6% found just once. The sequencing input was PBMCs. Source of these receptors: a human donor in good health (CMV status not recorded). Some clones in this sample may be carry-over from other donors' samples.

V and J are TRBV27 and TRBJ2-3; the match to TRBD2 covers 8 bases. Germline assignment: CDR1 MNHEY and CDR2 SMNVEV (reference sequence). The CDR3 has 16 amino acids. The V gene end was trimmed by 7 bases and the J gene end by 5 bases; junction bases not matched to a gene: 14. The CDR3 bases are TGTGCCAGCATCGGACTAAGCGGGAGAGTGGGAGATACGCAGTATTTT. Amino acid sequence: CASIGLSGRVGDTQYF.

There are many counts of this clonotype. J is TRBJ1-2 and V is TRBV7-2; D ambiguous. The V end lost 0 bases, the J end lost 4 bases, and 9 bases lay between the germline ends. Looked up from germline, CDR1 is SGHTA and CDR2 is FQGNSA. The CDR3 runs to 14 residues. The CDR3 DNA sequence: TGTGCCAGCAGCTTAGCGCGTACTGCCTATGGCTACACCTTC. Its translation: CASSLARTAYGYTF.

V and J are TRBV2 and TRBJ2-6; D is undetermined. V was trimmed by 2 bases and J by 4 bases, leaving 6 bases between them. There are 14 residues in the CDR3. Germline V CDR1 and CDR2: SNHLY, FYNNEI. The CDR3 DNA reads as TGTGCCAGCAGTGAACCGAGGGGGGCCAACGTCCTGACTTTC. Translated: CASSEPRGANVLTF. Full variable domain (missing parts from reference TRBV2 and TRBJ2-6): EPEVTQTPSHQVTQMGQEVILRCVPISNHLYFYWYRQILGQKVEFLVSFYNNEISEKSEIFDDQFSVERPDGSNFTLKIRSTKLEDSAMYFCASSEPRGANVLTFGAGSRLTVL.

J is TRBJ1-5 and V is TRBV14; no definite D call. The germline CDR1 and CDR2 sequences are SGHDN and FVKESK. V was pared by 4 bases and J by 8 bases, with 6 bases between. The CDR3 runs 11 residues. The CDR3 nucleotides read TGTGCCAGCAGCCCCCCAAAGCCCCAGCATTTT. Translation gives CASSPPKPQHF.

This clonotype was seen at least ten times. V and J are TRBV7-8 and TRBJ2-7, with TRBD2 matching 11 bases. The CDR3 loop spans 15 amino acids. The germline V gene encodes CDR1 SGHVS and CDR2 FQNEAQ. Trimming at V came to 5 bases and at J to 5 bases, leaving 8 bases not matched to a gene. In nucleotides, the CDR3 is TGTGCCAGCAGCCCAGGGACTAGCGGCGGGGACGAGCAGTACTTC. This gives the protein CASSPGTSGGDEQYF.

The chain has TRBV7-9 and TRBJ1-2; D gene ambiguous. Germline V gene lookup returns CDR1 SEHNR and CDR2 FQNEAQ (reference sequence). With 1 base removed from V and 4 bases from J, the gap between germline ends came to 13 bases. The CDR3 consists of 15 residues. As DNA, the CDR3 is TGTGCCAGCAGCTTAGGTGGTCTGAAGGGCTATGGCTACACCTTC. Protein sequence: CASSLGGLKGYGYTF.

This clonotype was counted at least ten times. The chain employs TRBV11-3 and TRBJ2-1, with D possibly matching TRBD2 (6 bases). Germline loops: CDR1 SGHNT, CDR2 YENEEA. Between the trimmed V and J ends, which lost 1 base and 4 bases, there was a span of 14 bases. CDR3 length: 16 amino acids. In DNA, the CDR3 is TGTGCCAGCAGCTTAGGGCTAGCGAGACCGTACAATGAGCAGTTCTTC. It specifies CASSLGLARPYNEQFF.

This clonotype has at least ten counts. CDR3 region: CASSYSKTSGGVVNEQFF. The CDR3 coding sequence is TGTGCCAGCAGTTACTCGAAAACTAGCGGGGGGGTGGTCAATGAGCAGTTCTTC. The chain employs TRBV6-5 and TRBJ2-1, with 13 bases aligning to TRBD2. This CDR3 is 18 amino acids long. Trimming took 0 bases from V and 6 from J; bases not matched to a gene: 8. In germline, CDR1 is MNHEY, CDR2 SVGAGI.

The rearrangement links TRBV28 to TRBJ2-2; D is uncertain. The germline gives CDR1 MDHEN, CDR2 SYDVKM. The CDR3 extends over 15 amino acids. The V gene lost 6 bases and the J gene lost 10 bases, with 21 bases spanning the gap. CDR3 residues: CASSSPGKTSPELFF. Written as DNA, the CDR3 is TGTGCCAGCAGCTCCCCCGGAAAAACTTCTCCGGAGCTGTTTTTT.

This clonotype occurred many times. This chain uses TRBV5-6 with TRBJ1-2, with D unresolved. The CDR3 totals 13 residues. Trimming took 1 base from V and 7 from J, leaving 11 bases between them. The germline gives CDR1 SGHDT, CDR2 YYEEEE. The CDR3 reads CASSLPMVGGYTF. The CDR3 DNA sequence: TGTGCCAGCAGCTTGCCGATGGTTGGTGGCTACACCTTC.

This clonotype was recorded many times. J is TRBJ2-5 and V is TRBV28; D is unresolved. CDR1 MDHEN and CDR2 SYDVKM come from the germline V gene. Deletions cut 7 bases from V and 0 bases from J, with 9 bases between. The CDR3 is 13 residues long. The CDR3 DNA is TGTGCCAGCACTCGCGGAAACCAAGAGACCCAGTACTTC. This codes for CASTRGNQETQYF.

This clonotype was counted ten times or more. The J gene is TRBJ2-1, the V gene TRBV5-6; TRBD2 is a possible D gene (5 bases). The V end was cut by 4 bases, the J end by 0 bases, with 17 bases between. CDR3 length: 17 residues. Looked up from germline, CDR1 is SGHDT and CDR2 is YYEEEE. The CDR3 sequence: CASSPDPGVPSYNEQFF. The CDR3 DNA reads as TGTGCCAGCAGCCCGGACCCCGGGGTTCCCTCCTACAATGAGCAGTTCTTC.

At least ten counts were recorded for this clonotype. The V and J genes are TRBV7-2 and TRBJ2-5; 8 nucleotides align to TRBD1. Trimming at V came to 2 bases and at J to 5 bases, leaving 7 bases not matched to a gene. There are 15 residues in the CDR3. Germline V gives CDR1 SGHTA, CDR2 FQGNSA. The CDR3 protein is CASSLPGGAGETQYF. DNA of the CDR3: TGTGCCAGCAGCTTACCAGGGGGCGCCGGGGAGACCCAGTACTTC.

This rearrangement joins TRBV19 to TRBJ2-5; D perhaps matches TRBD1 (5 bases). The CDR3 totals 13 residues. Germline V gene data show CDR1 as LNHDA and CDR2 as SQIVND (reference sequence). The V and J ends lost 10 bases and 5 bases respectively, with 17 bases between them. This CDR3 reads CATARQGSETQYF. The DNA for the CDR3 is TGTGCCACAGCTCGGCAGGGATCGGAGACCCAGTACTTC.

This clonotype was seen a few times. The chain links TRBV2 to TRBJ2-3, with 7 bases identical to TRBD2. In germline, CDR1 is SNHLY, CDR2 FYNNEI. Trimming at V came to 7 bases and at J to 0 bases, leaving 13 bases not matched to a gene. The CDR3 has 17 residues. The CDR3 here is CASKRAGEGASTDTQYF. The CDR3 DNA reads as TGTGCCAGCAAAAGGGCGGGGGAAGGGGCTAGCACAGATACGCAGTATTTT. The entire variable domain, with the rest obtained from reference TRBV2 and TRBJ2-3, is as follows: EPEVTQTPSHQVTQMGQEVILRCVPISNHLYFYWYRQILGQKVEFLVSFYNNEISEKSEIFDDQFSVERPDGSNFTLKIRSTKLEDSAMYFCASKRAGEGASTDTQYFGPGTRLTVL.

In regard to this clonotype: Possible read error: a much larger clone is one base away. Lacking the conserved final phenylalanine or tryptophan, this CDR3 likely reflects a read error. This chain links TRBV11-2 with TRBJ2-7; D unresolved. The germline gives CDR1 SGHAT, CDR2 FQNNGV. Trimming left V 0 bases short and J 5 bases short, with 8 bases between. This CDR3 has 13 residues. The CDR3 is CASSLDRLNEQYL. In nucleotides, the CDR3 is TGTGCCAGCAGCTTAGATAGGCTGAACGAGCAGTACTTA.

This clonotype was seen ten or more times. V gene TRBV7-2 combines with J gene TRBJ1-4; maybe TRBD1 (6 bases). V shed 0 bases and J shed 4 bases, with 9 bases lying between them. The CDR3 is 15 amino acids. Germline assignment: CDR1 SGHTA and CDR2 FQGNSA. As DNA, the CDR3 is TGTGCCAGCAGCTTAGCACAGGGAAGTAATGAAAAACTGTTTTTT. This gives the protein CASSLAQGSNEKLFF. The full variable domain, with the rest looked up from reference TRBV7-2 and TRBJ1-4, is GAGVSQSPSNKVTEKGKDVELRCDPISGHTALYWYRQSLGQGLEFLIYFQGNSAPDKSGLPSDRFSAERTGGSVSTLTIQRTQQEDSAVYLCASSLAQGSNEKLFFGSGTQLSVL.

This clonotype was observed at least ten times. The chain uses TRBV14 and TRBJ2-3; a weak D match, TRBD1 (6 bases). Trimming left V 0 bases short and J 2 bases short, with 12 bases between. The CDR3 is made up of 16 amino acids. The V gene's germline CDR1 is SGHDN and CDR2 FVKESK. CDR3 DNA sequence: TGTGCCAGCAGCCAAGACAGGGGCGCGGACACAGATACGCAGTATTTT. This gives the protein CASSQDRGADTDTQYF.

There are a few counts of this clonotype. The V and J genes are TRBV15 and TRBJ2-2; D not resolved. CDR3 length: 14 residues. V was clipped by 3 bases and J by 2 bases, with 7 bases between them. Germline V lookup: CDR1 LNHNV, CDR2 YYDKDF (reference sequence). CDR3 nucleotides: TGTGCCACCAGCAGCGGCCCAAACACCGGGGAGCTGTTTTTT. Encoded protein: CATSSGPNTGELFF.

Ten or more counts support this clonotype. The chain uses TRBV12-3 or TRBV12-4 and TRBJ2-6; D may be TRBD1 (5 bases). CDR3 length: 18 amino acids. Trimming cost V 2 bases and J 0 bases, with 14 bases left between them. CDR3 protein: CASSLWQGTHSGANVLTF. As DNA, the CDR3 is TGTGCCAGCAGTTTATGGCAGGGTACCCACTCTGGGGCCAACGTCCTGACTTTC.

The chain has TRBV10-3 and TRBJ1-2; 8 nucleotides agree with TRBD1. The J segment lost 4 bases and the V segment lost 3 bases, leaving 1 base of the junction unmatched. CDR3 length: 13 residues. Germline CDR1 is ENHRY and CDR2 is SYGVKD. The CDR3: CAISDTGGYGYTF. CDR3 DNA sequence: TGTGCCATCAGTGACACAGGGGGCTATGGCTACACCTTC.

This clonotype was picked up many times. This chain connects TRBV7-2 to TRBJ1-1, with 7 bases matching TRBD1. CDR1 and CDR2 (germline): SGHTA, FQGNSA. After removal of 1 base from V and 6 bases from J, the junction contained 8 bases not matched to a gene. This CDR3 has 15 amino acids. CDR3 residues: CASSLDGKGAAEAFF. DNA for the CDR3: TGTGCCAGCAGCTTAGACGGTAAGGGGGCTGCTGAAGCTTTCTTT.

This clonotype has at least ten counts. CDR3 sequence (DNA): TGTGCCAGCAGCCCTACAGGAGTGAACAATGAGCAGTTCTTC. Encoded protein: CASSPTGVNNEQFF. The chain couples TRBV12-3 or TRBV12-4 to TRBJ2-1, with a possible D match to TRBD1 (5 bases). V was pared by 6 bases and J by 5 bases, with 14 bases between. The CDR3 has 14 residues.

Written as DNA, the CDR3 is TGCAGTGCTCCATCCCACCCGGGGGGTTATGGCTACACCTTC. Translation gives CSAPSHPGGYGYTF. This sequence joins TRBV20-1 and TRBJ1-2, with D maybe TRBD1 (5 bases). The V gene lost 5 bases and the J gene lost 5 bases, with 18 bases spanning the gap. CDR3 size: 14 residues. Per germline, CDR1 DFQATT and CDR2 SNEGSKA (reference sequence).

Ten or more counts support this clonotype. The V call is TRBV7-2, the J call TRBJ1-6; D gene ambiguous. This CDR3 is built from 19 residues. Germline CDR1 and CDR2: SGHTA and FQGNSA. V lost 5 bases and J 6 bases, leaving 26 bases between the germline ends. The CDR3: CASSPRLGRGGEGNSPLHF. Here the CDR3 DNA reads TGTGCCAGCAGCCCTCGATTAGGCAGAGGAGGCGAGGGTAATTCACCCCTCCACTTT.

At least ten counts were recorded for this clonotype. The genes are TRBV12-3 or TRBV12-4 and TRBJ2-3, with 7 bases that match TRBD1. V lost 6 bases to trimming and J lost 4 bases; unmatched junction nucleotides: 7. The CDR3 runs 14 residues. The CDR3 nucleotides read TGTGCCAGCAGCTCACAGGGGCACGCAGATACGCAGTATTTT. Translation: CASSSQGHADTQYF.